Detailed here is one TCR beta chain. These data originate in a study of tumor T cells in aggressive B-cell lymphoma. Generated by immunoSEQ multiplex PCR, the TCRdb table keeps only in-frame clones and is missing some. The data contain about 10,000 clones, around 90% of them singletons. Per germline, CDR1 MNHEY and CDR2 SMNVEV (reference sequence). The CDR3 consists of 16 residues. The V segment lost 5 bases and the J segment 3 bases; nucleotides outside the gene matches: 10. The sequenced sample was tumor tissue. This receptor was taken from an adult with diffuse large B cell lymphoma. The chain carries TRBV27 and TRBJ2-7; TRBD2 matches 10 bases. For the CDR3, the DNA is TGTGCCAGCAGTCTCTCGGCTAGCGGGGGCCTCTACGAGCAGTACTTC. It yields the protein CASSLSASGGLYEQYF.